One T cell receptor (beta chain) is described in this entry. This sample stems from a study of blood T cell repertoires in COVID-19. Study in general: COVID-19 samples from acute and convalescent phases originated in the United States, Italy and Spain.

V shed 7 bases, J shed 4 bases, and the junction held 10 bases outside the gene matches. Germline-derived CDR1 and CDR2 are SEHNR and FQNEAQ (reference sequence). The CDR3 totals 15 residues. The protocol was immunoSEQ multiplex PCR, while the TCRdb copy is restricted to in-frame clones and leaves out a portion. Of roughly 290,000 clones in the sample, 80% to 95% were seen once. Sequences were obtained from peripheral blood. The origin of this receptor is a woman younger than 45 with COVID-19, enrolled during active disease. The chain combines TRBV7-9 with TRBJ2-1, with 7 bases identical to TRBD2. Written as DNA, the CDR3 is TGTGCCAGCATCGATAGATCGGGGGGTTACAATGAGCAGTTCTTC. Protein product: CASIDRSGGYNEQFF. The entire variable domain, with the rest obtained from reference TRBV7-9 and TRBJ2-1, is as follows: DTGVSQNPRHKITKRGQNVTFRCDPISEHNRLYWYRQTLGQGPEFLTYFQNEAQLEKSRLLSDRFSAERPKGSFSTLEIQRTEQGDSAMYLCASIDRSGGYNEQFFGPGTRLTVL.